A single sample gave rise to the 30 T cell receptor beta chains below, sequenced in a study of cytomegalovirus exposure and HLA in healthy donors. TCRdb's copy holds only in-frame clones and misses some; the assay was immunoSEQ multiplex PCR. The sample consists of approximately 210,000 clones, around nine tenths of them appearing once. Sequenced input: PBMCs. These receptors were obtained from a young woman in good health and CMV-seronegative.

This sequence joins TRBV5-6 and TRBJ2-7, with D maybe TRBD1 (5 bases). V was pared by 0 bases and J by 6 bases, with 13 bases between. The length of the CDR3 is 14 residues. Germline V gives CDR1 SGHDT, CDR2 YYEEEE. CDR3 region: CASSLVARGSEQYF. The CDR3 DNA sequence: TGTGCCAGCAGCTTGGTGGCTAGGGGCTCCGAGCAGTACTTC.

V usage is TRBV13 and J usage is TRBJ2-1; possibly TRBD2 for D (6 bases). The CDR3 runs 14 residues. Trimming cost V 0 bases and J 11 bases, with 14 bases left between them. Germline CDR1 reads PRHDT; CDR2 reads FYEKMQ (reference sequence). The CDR3 bases are TGTGCCAGCAGCTTAGGCGGGGACGCGGGAAAGCAGTTCTTC. Translation: CASSLGGDAGKQFF.

The chain combines TRBV7-2 with TRBJ2-5, with 12 nucleotides matching TRBD2. After removal of 8 bases from V and 5 bases from J, the junction contained 9 bases not matched to a gene. Looked up from germline, CDR1 is SGHTA and CDR2 is FQGNSA. This CDR3 has 15 residues. CDR3 in DNA: TGTGCCAGCTTGCGACTAGCGGGAGCCTGGGAGACCCAGTACTTC. Translation gives CASLRLAGAWETQYF. Filled out from reference TRBV7-2 and TRBJ2-5, the complete variable domain reads GAGVSQSPSNKVTEKGKDVELRCDPISGHTALYWYRQSLGQGLEFLIYFQGNSAPDKSGLPSDRFSAERTGGSVSTLTIQRTQQEDSAVYLCASLRLAGAWETQYFGPGTRLLVL.

Notes on this clone: At one end the junction does not follow the germline gene, possibly because of a read error. The chain employs TRBV5-6 and TRBJ2-7; D ambiguous. Germline assignment: CDR1 SGHDT and CDR2 YYEEEE. The CDR3 extends over 11 amino acids. CDR3 region: CASSLVRIVEF. In DNA form, the CDR3 reads TGTGCCAGCAGCTTGGTTCGAATCGTGGAGTTC.

The chain combines TRBV5-1 with TRBJ2-5, with 7 bases that match TRBD1. The V segment lost 4 bases and the J segment 4 bases; nucleotides outside the gene matches: 7. Germline V gene lookup returns CDR1 SGHRS and CDR2 YFSETQ. The CDR3 has 14 amino acids. For the CDR3, the DNA is TGCGCCAGCAGCCCGGGACAGTTGGGAGAGACCCAGTACTTC. This codes for CASSPGQLGETQYF.

V gene TRBV6-5 combines with J gene TRBJ2-7; TRBD2 matches at 7 bases. Germline V CDR1 and CDR2: MNHEY, SVGAGI. The CDR3 consists of 14 residues. V lost 4 bases, J lost 6 bases, and 9 bases stayed unmatched. Here the CDR3 reads CASSSRRGRGEQYF. CDR3 nucleotides: TGTGCCAGCAGTTCGCGGAGAGGGAGGGGCGAGCAGTACTTC.

On this clone: Within the sample, other DNA sequences also encode this same CDR3. The chain has TRBV30 and TRBJ1-2, with TRBD1 matching over 8 bases. Per the germline V gene, CDR1 is GTSNPN and CDR2 is SVGIG (reference sequence). The CDR3 is made up of 12 amino acids. The ends lost 4 bases at V and 4 bases at J; junction bases unmatched: 2. Here the CDR3 reads CAWTGGGYGYTF. The DNA for the CDR3 is TGTGCCTGGACAGGGGGCGGCTATGGCTACACCTTC.

The chain links TRBV2 to TRBJ2-1, with D hard to call. The CDR3 is 15 amino acids. Looked up from germline, CDR1 is SNHLY and CDR2 is FYNNEI. V was shortened by 3 bases and J by 11 bases, with 20 bases between the two germline ends. The CDR3 DNA sequence: TGTGCCAGCAGTGACTCCCTTCTGGTTAGCTTTAAGCAGTTCTTC. It specifies CASSDSLLVSFKQFF.

The chain is built from TRBV28 and TRBJ2-1; D gene unclear. Germline V CDR1 and CDR2: MDHEN, SYDVKM. The length of the CDR3 is 15 residues. Trimming removed 5 bases at V and 8 bases at J, with 19 bases between. CDR3 in DNA: TGTGCCAGCAGTGACCCGGCGGATGCAGAAGATGAGCAGTTCTTC. Its protein product is CASSDPADAEDEQFF. Filled out from reference TRBV28 and TRBJ2-1, the complete variable domain reads DVKVTQSSRYLVKRTGEKVFLECVQDMDHENMFWYRQDPGLGLRLIYFSYDVKMKEKGDIPEGYSVSREKKERFSLILESASTNQTSMYLCASSDPADAEDEQFFGPGTRLTVL.

This clone was observed a few times. This chain uses TRBV2 with TRBJ1-1; D is unclear. The CDR3 sequence is 13 residues long. V lost 2 bases and J lost 3, with 7 bases in between. The germline V gene encodes CDR1 SNHLY and CDR2 FYNNEI. CDR3 loop: CASSEHPDTEAFF. The CDR3 bases are TGTGCCAGCAGTGAACACCCGGACACTGAAGCTTTCTTT. Full variable domain (outside the CDR3, taken from reference TRBV2 and TRBJ1-1): EPEVTQTPSHQVTQMGQEVILRCVPISNHLYFYWYRQILGQKVEFLVSFYNNEISEKSEIFDDQFSVERPDGSNFTLKIRSTKLEDSAMYFCASSEHPDTEAFFGQGTRLTVV.

The chain has TRBV4-2 and TRBJ2-5; 12 bases agree with TRBD2. Germline-derived CDR1 and CDR2 are LGHNA and YNFKEQ. CDR3 length equals 15 residues. Trimming cost V 0 bases and J 9 bases; bases outside gene matches: 5. CDR3 in DNA: TGTGCCAGCAGCCAAGATAGGCTAGCGGGAGGGGCCCAGTACTTC. Translating it yields CASSQDRLAGGAQYF.

The V call is TRBV28, the J call TRBJ2-7, with D uncertain. With 5 bases removed from V and 2 bases from J, the gap between germline ends came to 19 bases. From germline, CDR1 is MDHEN and CDR2 SYDVKM. The CDR3 is 16 residues long. The CDR3 spells CASSPRVRQVAYEQYF. As DNA, the CDR3 is TGTGCCAGCAGTCCACGAGTAAGGCAGGTCGCCTACGAGCAGTACTTC.

This clone was seen more than once but under ten times. The chain is built from TRBV20-1 and TRBJ2-7, with TRBD2 as a possible D gene (5 bases). This CDR3 is built from 11 residues. Trimming stripped 2 bases from V and 6 bases from J, with 8 bases between. Per the germline V gene, CDR1 is DFQATT and CDR2 is SNEGSKA (reference sequence). In DNA form, the CDR3 reads TGCAGTGCTAGACCGGCGGGCGAGCAGTACTTC. Amino acid sequence: CSARPAGEQYF.

This chain joins TRBV4-1 and TRBJ2-1; TRBD2 agrees at 10 bases. The CDR3 sequence is 16 residues long. J lost 7 bases, V lost 1 base, and 7 bases had no gene match. CDR1 is MGHRA, CDR2 YSYEKL, per germline. CDR3 sequence reads: CASSQGRSSGRNEQFF. CDR3 nucleotides: TGCGCCAGCAGCCAAGGGCGTTCTAGCGGGAGAAATGAGCAGTTCTTC.

The V call is TRBV7-2, the J call TRBJ2-7, with 7 bases aligning to TRBD2. J gave up 2 bases and V 6 bases, and 10 bases lay outside the gene matches. Germline assignment: CDR1 SGHTA and CDR2 FQGNSA. This CDR3 has 15 amino acids. The CDR3 reads CASSRTGTTTYEQYF. In nucleotides, the CDR3 is TGTGCCAGCAGTCGTACCGGGACTACGACCTACGAGCAGTACTTC.

This sequence joins TRBV10-3 and TRBJ2-3; 7 positions agree with TRBD2. The germline V gene has CDR1 ENHRY and CDR2 SYGVKD. The CDR3 extends over 15 amino acids. V lost 10 bases, J lost 6 bases, and 16 bases stayed unmatched. The CDR3 bases are TGTGCCACCGCAGCGGCGGGAGACTCCCGGGATACGCAGTATTTT. Encoded protein: CATAAAGDSRDTQYF.

V is TRBV6-5 and J is TRBJ1-2; TRBD1 is a possible D gene (6 bases). CDR3 size: 14 residues. Germline assignment: CDR1 MNHEY and CDR2 SVGAGI. V lost 0 bases and J 8 bases, leaving 13 bases between the germline ends. This CDR3 reads CASSYSGRGKGYTF. The CDR3 DNA follows: TGTGCCAGCAGTTACTCAGGCAGGGGCAAGGGCTACACCTTC.

The chain carries TRBV27 and TRBJ2-1; TRBD2 matches at 13 bases. CDR3 size: 16 residues. V lost 3 bases to trimming and J lost 6 bases; unmatched junction nucleotides: 5. CDR1 is MNHEY, CDR2 SMNVEV, per germline (reference sequence). The CDR3 DNA follows: TGTGCCAGCAGTTTTCCGGGACTAGCGGGAAGCAATGAGCAGTTCTTC. Translation gives CASSFPGLAGSNEQFF.

Concerning this clone itself: The same CDR3 also results from other DNA sequences found in this sample. The chain links TRBV29-1 to TRBJ2-1; TRBD2 agrees at 12 bases. This CDR3 has 12 amino acids. In germline, CDR1 is SQVTM, CDR2 ANQGSEA. V dropped 7 bases and J dropped 7; count of bases not matched to a gene: 2. This CDR3 is CSAGLAGNEQFF. CDR3 DNA sequence: TGCAGCGCCGGACTAGCGGGGAATGAGCAGTTCTTC.

This clone came up once. The chain uses TRBV6-6 and TRBJ2-1; weak D call: TRBD2 (5 bases). V lost 6 bases and J lost 1, with 16 bases in between. CDR1 and CDR2 (germline): MNHNY, SVGAGI (reference sequence). The CDR3 extends over 16 amino acids. Here the CDR3 reads CASRQTAGLSYNEQFF. The CDR3 nucleotides are TGTGCCAGCAGGCAAACGGCGGGCCTATCCTACAATGAGCAGTTCTTC.

The rearrangement joins TRBV4-1 to TRBJ2-7; 7 bases match TRBD2. This CDR3 is built from 16 residues. Trimming at V came to 5 bases and at J to 3 bases, leaving 13 bases not matched to a gene. Germline CDR1 is MGHRA and CDR2 is YSYEKL. CDR3 DNA sequence: TGCGCCAGCAGCTTAGAGGGACTACCAACCAACTACGAGCAGTACTTC. It is translated as CASSLEGLPTNYEQYF.

The chain is built from TRBV9 and TRBJ1-4, with D possibly being TRBD1 (6 bases). V was trimmed by 4 bases and J by 4 bases, leaving 14 bases between them. The germline gives CDR1 SGDLS, CDR2 YYNGEE. This CDR3 contains 15 residues. CDR3 residues: CASSSGGAVNEKLFF. CDR3 nucleotide sequence: TGTGCCAGCAGCTCGGGGGGGGCAGTTAATGAAAAACTGTTTTTT.

This chain links TRBV4-1 with TRBJ2-2, with 9 bases matching TRBD1. CDR1 and CDR2 (germline): MGHRA, YSYEKL. The CDR3 sequence is 17 residues long. The V segment lost 0 bases and the J segment 3 bases; nucleotides outside the gene matches: 5. Here the CDR3 DNA reads TGCGCCAGCAGCCAAGAGGTGGGACAGGGTTACACCGGGGAGCTGTTTTTT. It translates to CASSQEVGQGYTGELFF.

This chain connects TRBV28 to TRBJ1-1; TRBD1 agrees at 7 bases. V lost 6 bases and J lost 3; bases outside the gene matches: 7. Germline V gene sequence: CDR1 MDHEN, CDR2 SYDVKM. CDR3 length equals 14 residues. The CDR3 bases are TGTGCCAGCAGCCGGGACAGAGCTTACACTGAAGCTTTCTTT. It codes for CASSRDRAYTEAFF.

Details on this clone: Compared with germline, one end of the junction differs, possibly owing to a read error. The V call is TRBV7-7, the J call TRBJ2-5; no definite D call. This CDR3 has 13 residues. Germline V gene sequence: CDR1 SSHAT, CDR2 FNYEAQ (reference sequence). The CDR3 here is CASSSGLVETQYF. CDR3 in DNA: TGTGCTAGCAGCTCAGGCTTGGTTGAGACCCAGTACTTC. Together with reference TRBV7-7 and TRBJ2-5, the CDR3 gives the full variable domain: GAGVSQSPRYKVTKRGQDVTLRCDPISSHATLYWYQQALGQGPEFLTYFNYEAQPDKSGLPSDRFSAERPEGSISTLTIQRTEQRDSAMYRCASSSGLVETQYFGPGTRLLVL.

The chain employs TRBV29-1 and TRBJ1-1; TRBD1 might be the D (6 bases). The CDR3 loop spans 13 amino acids. V lost 4 bases, J lost 1 base, and 10 bases lay in between. CDR1 is SQVTM and CDR2 is ANQGSEA in the germline V gene. The DNA of the CDR3 is TGCAGCGTTGGGGACACGGGGAACACTGAAGCTTTCTTT. Translating it yields CSVGDTGNTEAFF.

The rearrangement joins TRBV7-9 to TRBJ2-1; 11 nucleotides match TRBD2. This CDR3 comprises 16 residues. V shed 6 bases, J shed 4 bases, and the junction held 8 bases outside the gene matches. Germline CDR1 SEHNR, CDR2 FQNEAQ (reference sequence). CDR3 DNA: TGTGCCAGCAGTCATAGGGGACTAGCGGCTTACAATGAGCAGTTCTTC. Its protein is CASSHRGLAAYNEQFF. Based on the CDR3 plus reference TRBV7-9 and TRBJ2-1, the full variable domain is DTGVSQNPRHKITKRGQNVTFRCDPISEHNRLYWYRQTLGQGPEFLTYFQNEAQLEKSRLLSDRFSAERPKGSFSTLEIQRTEQGDSAMYLCASSHRGLAAYNEQFFGPGTRLTVL.

CDR3 in DNA: TGTGCCAGCAGTGAGACTCTAAGCTCCTACGAGCAGTACTTC. It encodes CASSETLSSYEQYF. V gene TRBV2 combines with J gene TRBJ2-7; D unresolved. V was shortened by 3 bases and J by 0 bases, with 9 bases between the two germline ends. This CDR3 is built from 14 residues. The V gene's germline CDR1 is SNHLY and CDR2 FYNNEI.

The genes are TRBV15 and TRBJ2-5, with 9 nucleotides matching TRBD1. The CDR3 is 14 amino acids. Germline values: CDR1 LNHNV, CDR2 YYDKDF (reference sequence). The V gene end was trimmed by 1 base and the J gene end by 7 bases; junction bases not matched to a gene: 4. As DNA, the CDR3 is TGTGCCACCAGCAGAGCCGGGACAGGGCCGACCCAGTACTTC. This encodes CATSRAGTGPTQYF.

In this sample, this clone turned up a few times. J is TRBJ2-7 and V is TRBV4-1; 9 bases are shared with TRBD2. This CDR3 contains 16 residues. With 1 base clipped from V and 3 bases from J, the junction kept 7 bases outside the gene matches. CDR1 is MGHRA, CDR2 YSYEKL, per germline. The CDR3 sequence: CASSQGVGSGSYEQYF. DNA of the CDR3: TGCGCCAGCAGCCAAGGGGTCGGTAGCGGGAGCTACGAGCAGTACTTC.